This T cell receptor beta chain was identified in a study of STAT3 mutations in large granular lymphocyte leukemia. Whole-study findings and limits: In about 30% of the 18 patients, new TCR clonotypes emerged after therapy. In T-cell large granular lymphocyte leukemia, about half of patients showed multiple immunodominant subclonotypes.

Looked up from germline, CDR1 is SGDLS and CDR2 is YYNGEE. This CDR3 region has 17 residues. Losses at the gene ends were 3 bases for V and 4 bases for J; bases not matched to a gene: 15. Measured with immunoSEQ multiplex PCR; TCRdb has only the in-frame clones, and not every one. The repertoire holds several thousand clones, with around a third as singletons. As to this clone: What it recognizes is unknown.

The sequenced sample consisted of peripheral blood mononuclear cells. The sequence was obtained from a middle-aged woman with T-cell large granular lymphocyte leukemia. Some clones in this sample may be carry-over from other donors' samples. The chain couples TRBV9 to TRBJ1-2; TRBD1 agrees at 7 bases. The CDR3: CASSALMTGSGGYGYTF. Here the CDR3 DNA reads TGTGCCAGCAGCGCCCTTATGACAGGGTCAGGAGGCTATGGCTACACCTTC.